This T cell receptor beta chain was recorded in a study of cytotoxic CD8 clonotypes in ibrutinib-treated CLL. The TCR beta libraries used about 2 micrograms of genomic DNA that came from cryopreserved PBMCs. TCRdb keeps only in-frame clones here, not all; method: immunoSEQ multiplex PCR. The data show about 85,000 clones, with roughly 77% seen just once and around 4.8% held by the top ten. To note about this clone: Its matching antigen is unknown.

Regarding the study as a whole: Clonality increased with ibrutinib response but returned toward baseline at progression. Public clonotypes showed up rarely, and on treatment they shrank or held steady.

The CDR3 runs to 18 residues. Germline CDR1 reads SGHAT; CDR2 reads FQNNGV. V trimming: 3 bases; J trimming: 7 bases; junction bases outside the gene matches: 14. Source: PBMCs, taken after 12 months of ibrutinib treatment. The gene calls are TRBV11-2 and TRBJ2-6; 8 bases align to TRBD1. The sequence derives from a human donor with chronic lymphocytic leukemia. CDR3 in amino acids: CASSFRGRNLATANVLTF. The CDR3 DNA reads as TGTGCCAGCAGCTTCAGGGGGCGCAATTTGGCAACAGCCAACGTCCTGACTTTC.